The present TCR beta chain was sequenced within a study of T cells after yellow fever vaccination. In the study overall: Preparation of the low-cell-number fractions used SMART-Seq v4 Ultra Low Input. Broader study findings: Just a small share of clonotypes turned up in the CD4 compartment as well as the CD8 compartment. Post-booster repertoires again held most primary-vaccination clones (about 96% CD4, 88% CD8).

The CDR3 loop spans 15 amino acids. CDR1 and CDR2 (germline): MNHEY, SVGAGI. J lost 6 bases, V lost 4 bases, and 9 bases had no gene match. This clonotype has just a few counts. Antigen unknown. UMIs were added to TCR cDNA along with a universal primer site when it was made by 5'RACE template switching. MiXCR was run by TCRdb on the 5' RACE reads, yielding one entry per CDR3 protein. The sample comprises approximately 510,000 distinct CDR3 sequences, about a fifth of which are singletons, and about a sixth rests with the top ten. Specimen: PBMCs, collected approximately 20 days after the first yellow fever vaccination. This TCR was recovered from a man aged 18-30 years who received the YFV17D yellow fever vaccine. The gene calls are TRBV6-5 and TRBJ1-5, with 7 bases aligning to TRBD1. The CDR3 sequence is CASSSRQGRAQPQHF. Written as DNA, the CDR3 is TGTGCCAGCAGTTCCCGACAGGGAAGGGCTCAGCCCCAGCATTTT.